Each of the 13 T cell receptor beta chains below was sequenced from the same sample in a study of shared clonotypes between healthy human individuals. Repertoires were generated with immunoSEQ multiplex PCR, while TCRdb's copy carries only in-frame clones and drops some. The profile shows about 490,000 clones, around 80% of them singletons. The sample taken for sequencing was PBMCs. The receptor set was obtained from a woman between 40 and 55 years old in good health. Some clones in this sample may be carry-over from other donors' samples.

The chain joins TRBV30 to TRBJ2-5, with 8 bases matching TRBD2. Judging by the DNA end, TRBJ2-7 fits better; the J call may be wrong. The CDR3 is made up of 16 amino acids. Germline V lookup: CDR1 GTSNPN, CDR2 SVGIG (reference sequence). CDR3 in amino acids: CAWSVPASGLVSEQYF. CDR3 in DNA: TGTGCCTGGAGTGTACCCGCCTCGGGACTAGTCTCCGAGCAGTACTTC.

The CDR3 nucleotides read TGTGCCAGCAGCTTGGATCCAGAAAACATTCAGTACTTC. This translates into CASSLDPENIQYF. The V call is TRBV5-4, the J call TRBJ2-4, with unresolved D. The V gene lost 0 bases and the J gene lost 5 bases, with 6 bases spanning the gap. CDR1 and CDR2 (germline): SGHNT, YYREEE (reference sequence). The CDR3 runs to 13 residues.

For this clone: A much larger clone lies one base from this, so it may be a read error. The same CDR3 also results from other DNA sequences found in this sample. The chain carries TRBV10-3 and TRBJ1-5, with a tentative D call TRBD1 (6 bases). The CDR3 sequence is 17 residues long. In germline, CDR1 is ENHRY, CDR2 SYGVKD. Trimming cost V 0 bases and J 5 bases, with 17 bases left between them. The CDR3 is CAISESVMGQGYQPQHF. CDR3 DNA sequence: TGTGCCATCAGTGAGTCGGTGATGGGGCAGGGGTATCAGCCCCAGCATTTT.

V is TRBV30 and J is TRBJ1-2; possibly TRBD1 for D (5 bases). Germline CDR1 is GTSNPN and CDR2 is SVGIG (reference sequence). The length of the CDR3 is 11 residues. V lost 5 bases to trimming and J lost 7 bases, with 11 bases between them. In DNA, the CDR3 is TGTGCCTGGCGCCTGGGGGGTGGCTACACCTTC. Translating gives CAWRLGGGYTF.

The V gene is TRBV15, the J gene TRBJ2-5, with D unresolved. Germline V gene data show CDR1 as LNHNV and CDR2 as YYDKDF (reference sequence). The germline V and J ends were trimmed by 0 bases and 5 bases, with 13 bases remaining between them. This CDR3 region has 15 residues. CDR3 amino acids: CATSREGRPRETQYF. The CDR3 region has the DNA TGTGCCACCAGCAGAGAAGGACGGCCGCGGGAGACCCAGTACTTC.

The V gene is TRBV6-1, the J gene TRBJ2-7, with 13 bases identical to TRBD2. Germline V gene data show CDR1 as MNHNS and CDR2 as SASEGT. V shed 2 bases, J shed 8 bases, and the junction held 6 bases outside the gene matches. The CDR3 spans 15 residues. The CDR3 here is CASSELGLAGKKQYF. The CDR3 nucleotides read TGTGCCAGCAGTGAATTGGGACTAGCGGGAAAGAAGCAGTACTTC.

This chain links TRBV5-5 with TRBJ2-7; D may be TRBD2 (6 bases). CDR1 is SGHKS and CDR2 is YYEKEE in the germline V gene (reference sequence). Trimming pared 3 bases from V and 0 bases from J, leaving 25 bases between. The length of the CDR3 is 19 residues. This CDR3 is CASSWQGATLPAGSYEQYF. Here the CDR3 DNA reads TGTGCCAGCAGCTGGCAGGGTGCTACCCTGCCAGCGGGCTCCTACGAGCAGTACTTC.

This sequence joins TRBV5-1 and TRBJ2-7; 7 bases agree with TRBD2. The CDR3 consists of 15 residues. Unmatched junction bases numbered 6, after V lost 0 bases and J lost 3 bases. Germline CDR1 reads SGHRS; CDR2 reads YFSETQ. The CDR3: CASSLAQRESYEQYF. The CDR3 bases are TGCGCCAGCAGCTTGGCTCAGCGGGAAAGCTACGAGCAGTACTTC.

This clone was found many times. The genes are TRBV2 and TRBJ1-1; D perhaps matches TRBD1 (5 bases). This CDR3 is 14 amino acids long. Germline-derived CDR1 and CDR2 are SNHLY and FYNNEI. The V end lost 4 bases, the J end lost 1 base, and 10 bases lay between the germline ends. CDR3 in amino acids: CASSGVDRNTEAFF. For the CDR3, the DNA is TGTGCCAGCAGTGGGGTCGACAGGAACACTGAAGCTTTCTTT.

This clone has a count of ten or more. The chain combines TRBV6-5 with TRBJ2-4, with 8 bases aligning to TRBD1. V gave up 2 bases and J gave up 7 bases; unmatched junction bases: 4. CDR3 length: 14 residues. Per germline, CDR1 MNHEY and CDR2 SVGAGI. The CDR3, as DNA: TGTGCCAGCAGTTACGGACGGACAGGGAACATTCAGTACTTC. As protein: CASSYGRTGNIQYF.

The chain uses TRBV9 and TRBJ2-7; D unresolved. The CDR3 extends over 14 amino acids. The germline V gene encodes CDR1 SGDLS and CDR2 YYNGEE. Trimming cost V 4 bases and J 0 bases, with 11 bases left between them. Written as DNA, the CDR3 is TGTGCCAGCAGCCCCGACCTGAGCTCCTACGAGCAGTACTTC. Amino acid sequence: CASSPDLSSYEQYF.

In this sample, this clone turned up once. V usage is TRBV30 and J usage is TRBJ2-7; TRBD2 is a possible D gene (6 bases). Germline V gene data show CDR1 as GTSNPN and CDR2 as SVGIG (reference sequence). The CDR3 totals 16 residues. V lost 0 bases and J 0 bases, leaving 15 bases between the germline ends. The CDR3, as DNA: TGTGCCTGGAGTGTACGTCGGCTGACTAGCTCCTACGAGCAGTACTTC. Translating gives CAWSVRRLTSSYEQYF.

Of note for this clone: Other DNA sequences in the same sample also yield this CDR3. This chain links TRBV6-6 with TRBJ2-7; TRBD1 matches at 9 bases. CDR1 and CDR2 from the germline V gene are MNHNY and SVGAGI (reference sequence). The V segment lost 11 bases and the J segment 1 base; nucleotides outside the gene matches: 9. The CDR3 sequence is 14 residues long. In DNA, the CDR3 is TGTGCCGCACGGCGTGGACAGGGGTCCTACGAGCAGTACTTC. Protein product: CAARRGQGSYEQYF.